These 32 T cell receptor beta chains came from one sample sequenced in a study of T cell responses to AZD1222 COVID-19 vaccine. Method: immunoSEQ multiplex PCR; TCRdb's copy keeps in-frame clones and lacks some. The sample lists 150,000 to 190,000 clones, around 85% occurring once. Source: peripheral blood, taken after recovery from COVID-19. These TCRs come from an adult who had recovered from COVID-19.

This sequence joins TRBV6-5 and TRBJ1-1; D gene unclear. CDR1 and CDR2 (germline): MNHEY, SVGAGI. The germline V and J ends were trimmed by 5 bases and 0 bases, with 7 bases remaining between them. The CDR3 extends over 13 amino acids. The CDR3 protein is CASSTPVNTEAFF. CDR3 bases: TGTGCCAGCAGTACTCCTGTGAACACTGAAGCTTTCTTT.

This rearrangement joins TRBV18 to TRBJ2-5, with 12 bases aligning to TRBD2. Germline CDR1 reads KGHSH; CDR2 reads LQKENI. CDR3 length: 18 residues. The V and J ends lost 3 bases and 4 bases, in that order; junction bases with no gene match: 12. In DNA form, the CDR3 reads TGTGCCAGCTCACCTGATTCGGCTAGCGGGAGGGCCGGAGAGACCCAGTACTTC. As protein: CASSPDSASGRAGETQYF.

V is TRBV5-6 and J is TRBJ2-2, with TRBD1 matching 8 bases. Germline V gene lookup returns CDR1 SGHDT and CDR2 YYEEEE. Unmatched junction bases numbered 3, after V lost 3 bases and J lost 2 bases. The CDR3 length is 15 residues. CDR3 sequence (DNA): TGTGCCAGCAGCTCACAGGGGGGTAACACCGGGGAGCTGTTTTTT. This sequence encodes CASSSQGGNTGELFF.

The chain's CDR3 is CSVDRDGADTQYF. CDR3 DNA: TGCAGCGTTGACAGGGACGGCGCAGATACGCAGTATTTT. This chain uses TRBV29-1 with TRBJ2-3; the D call may be TRBD1 or TRBD2 (5 bases each). The germline V gene encodes CDR1 SQVTM and CDR2 ANQGSEA. Trimming cost V 3 bases and J 4 bases, with 11 bases left between them. The length of the CDR3 is 13 residues.

This chain joins TRBV27 and TRBJ2-7; 8 bases map to TRBD1. This CDR3 comprises 15 residues. V shed 4 bases, J shed 3 bases, and the junction held 8 bases outside the gene matches. The V gene's germline CDR1 is MNHEY and CDR2 SMNVEV (reference sequence). CDR3 DNA sequence: TGTGCCAGCAGTTCCCTAGGACAGGGATTCTACGAGCAGTACTTC. Translating gives CASSSLGQGFYEQYF.

The CDR3 reads CASSLVGGSSNQPQHF. The DNA of the CDR3 is TGTGCCAGTAGTCTGGTGGGGGGTAGCTCAAATCAGCCCCAGCATTTT. V gene TRBV19 combines with J gene TRBJ1-5, with D possibly TRBD1 on 5 matching bases. Trimming removed 5 bases at V and 4 bases at J, with 18 bases between. Germline assignment: CDR1 LNHDA and CDR2 SQIVND (reference sequence). This CDR3 comprises 16 residues.

The J gene is TRBJ1-5, the V gene TRBV6-5; D is ambiguous. The CDR3 sequence is 15 residues long. V shed 4 bases and J shed 0 bases, with 10 bases lying between them. Per germline, CDR1 MNHEY and CDR2 SVGAGI. Written as DNA, the CDR3 is TGTGCCAGCAGTTCCTCCGGGATTAGCAATCAGCCCCAGCATTTT. It is translated as CASSSSGISNQPQHF.

The chain uses TRBV2 and TRBJ2-7; D may correspond to TRBD1 or TRBD2 (6 bases each). The CDR3 sequence is 14 residues long. The germline V gene has CDR1 SNHLY and CDR2 FYNNEI. Trimming removed 3 bases at V and 6 bases at J, with 15 bases between. As DNA, the CDR3 is TGTGCCAGCAGTGAGAGTCGCAGGGGACTCGAGCAGTACTTC. This gives the protein CASSESRRGLEQYF. Full variable domain (missing parts from reference TRBV2 and TRBJ2-7): EPEVTQTPSHQVTQMGQEVILRCVPISNHLYFYWYRQILGQKVEFLVSFYNNEISEKSEIFDDQFSVERPDGSNFTLKIRSTKLEDSAMYFCASSESRRGLEQYFGPGTRLTVT.

This clone was counted between two and nine times. The genes are TRBV5-1 and TRBJ1-3; TRBD1 might be the D (5 bases). Germline V gives CDR1 SGHRS, CDR2 YFSETQ. The V and J ends lost 0 bases and 2 bases respectively, with 9 bases between them. This CDR3 comprises 15 residues. The CDR3 loop is CASSLAPGTGNTIYF. In nucleotides, the CDR3 is TGCGCCAGCAGCTTGGCCCCAGGGACTGGAAACACCATATATTTT.

The chain uses TRBV14 and TRBJ2-7; D gene ambiguous. This CDR3 comprises 14 residues. Trimming pared 0 bases from V and 0 bases from J, leaving 6 bases between. CDR1 and CDR2 from the germline V gene are SGHDN and FVKESK. DNA of the CDR3: TGTGCCAGCAGCCAAGATCAGGTCTCCTACGAGCAGTACTTC. Translating gives CASSQDQVSYEQYF.

V usage is TRBV7-2 and J usage is TRBJ1-1; D ambiguous. The germline V gene encodes CDR1 SGHTA and CDR2 FQGNSA. Trimming cost V 0 bases and J 2 bases, with 10 bases left between them. The CDR3 runs to 15 residues. The CDR3 sequence: CASSLAAPSNTEAFF. The DNA of the CDR3 is TGTGCCAGCAGCTTAGCGGCCCCGTCTAACACTGAAGCTTTCTTT.

This chain uses TRBV12-3 or TRBV12-4 with TRBJ2-1; TRBD2 agrees at 11 bases. Germline trimming cut 6 bases from V and 10 bases from J; bases unmatched to any gene: 5. This CDR3 region has 13 residues. The CDR3 bases are TGTGCCAGCAGAACTAGCGGGGGAGGGGAGCAGTTCTTC. Its translation is CASRTSGGGEQFF.

This rearrangement joins TRBV7-8 to TRBJ1-6, with D unresolved. Germline V gene data show CDR1 as SGHVS and CDR2 as FQNEAQ. The CDR3 length is 12 residues. V was pared by 5 bases and J by 9 bases, with 8 bases between. This CDR3 reads CASSQNLSPLHF. The DNA for the CDR3 is TGTGCCAGCAGCCAAAACCTTTCACCCCTCCACTTT.

This chain uses TRBV5-4 with TRBJ2-5; D is perhaps TRBD2 (5 bases). The CDR3 extends over 15 amino acids. The ends were cut back, 3 bases at V and 5 bases at J, with 17 bases in the middle. Germline loops: CDR1 SGHNT, CDR2 YYREEE (reference sequence). CDR3 amino acids: CASSSQSGRGETQYF. The CDR3 region has the DNA TGTGCCAGCAGCTCCCAGAGCGGTAGAGGGGAGACCCAGTACTTC.

The chain joins TRBV10-3 to TRBJ2-7; D possibly corresponds to TRBD2 (7 bases). This CDR3 is 14 amino acids long. V was clipped by 10 bases and J by 3 bases, with 19 bases between them. The germline gives CDR1 ENHRY, CDR2 SYGVKD. In DNA form, the CDR3 reads TGTGCCAACAAAAAAGGGGGGGCTGACTACGAGCAGTACTTC. Translated: CANKKGGADYEQYF.

This chain joins TRBV2 and TRBJ1-1, with D hard to call. With 1 base removed from V and 11 bases from J, the gap between germline ends came to 17 bases. This CDR3 is 14 amino acids long. In germline, CDR1 is SNHLY, CDR2 FYNNEI. CDR3 sequence (DNA): TGTGCCAGCAGTGAAGGTATCCGGGTCTCAAAGGCTTTCTTT. It encodes CASSEGIRVSKAFF. The variable domain in full, with the rest retrieved from reference TRBV2 and TRBJ1-1, is EPEVTQTPSHQVTQMGQEVILRCVPISNHLYFYWYRQILGQKVEFLVSFYNNEISEKSEIFDDQFSVERPDGSNFTLKIRSTKLEDSAMYFCASSEGIRVSKAFFGQGTRLTVV.

This clone was seen once. This chain uses TRBV27 with TRBJ2-5; D is perhaps TRBD2 (5 bases). In germline, CDR1 is MNHEY, CDR2 SMNVEV (reference sequence). The CDR3 contains 15 residues. The V gene lost 3 bases and the J gene lost 4 bases, with 15 bases spanning the gap. The CDR3 DNA reads as TGTGCCAGCAGTTTTACCCCAGCGGCGGGAGAGACCCAGTACTTC. Translated, it gives CASSFTPAAGETQYF.

The V call is TRBV6-5, the J call TRBJ1-2; 7 bases match TRBD1. This CDR3 spans 14 amino acids. Germline V gene data show CDR1 as MNHEY and CDR2 as SVGAGI. Germline trimming cut 0 bases from V and 5 bases from J; bases unmatched to any gene: 3. CDR3 coding DNA: TGTGCCAGCAGTTACTCAGGGACAGAGTATGGCTACACCTTC. This translates into CASSYSGTEYGYTF.

This chain links TRBV18 with TRBJ2-7; the match to TRBD1 covers 7 bases. Trimming cost V 3 bases and J 5 bases; bases outside gene matches: 10. Germline CDR1 is KGHSH and CDR2 is LQKENI. CDR3 length: 15 amino acids. The CDR3 DNA sequence: TGTGCCAGCTCACCTATTCAGGGGGTCCCCCACGAGCAGTACTTC. Translated: CASSPIQGVPHEQYF.

This clone was counted once. The V call is TRBV2, the J call TRBJ1-6; perhaps TRBD1 as D (5 bases). The germline V gene encodes CDR1 SNHLY and CDR2 FYNNEI. CDR3 size: 13 residues. Trimming took off 5 bases at V and 8 bases at J, with 10 bases between the two ends. The CDR3 DNA follows: TGTGCCAGCAGTCTGGGAGGGGATTCACCCCTCCACTTT. Translating it yields CASSLGGDSPLHF.

The chain has TRBV12-3 or TRBV12-4 and TRBJ1-1, with a weak D call TRBD1 (5 bases). This CDR3 is 13 amino acids long. Trimming pared 3 bases from V and 8 bases from J, leaving 13 bases between. CDR3 coding DNA: TGTGCCAGCAGTTTTACTCTGGGGGGGGAAGCTTTCTTT. This gives the protein CASSFTLGGEAFF.

The chain couples TRBV14 to TRBJ2-7; the D is unclear. The CDR3 runs to 14 residues. Per the germline V gene, CDR1 is SGHDN and CDR2 is FVKESK. V was trimmed by 4 bases and J by 2 bases, leaving 12 bases between them. This CDR3 reads CASSLIDGPYEQYF. CDR3 sequence (DNA): TGTGCCAGCAGCCTTATCGACGGGCCCTACGAGCAGTACTTC.

The gene calls are TRBV9 and TRBJ2-7; 14 nucleotides match TRBD2. The germline gives CDR1 SGDLS, CDR2 YYNGEE. Unmatched junction bases numbered 9, after V lost 2 bases and J lost 5 bases. The CDR3 consists of 17 residues. The CDR3 sequence: CASSVGLAGVELNEQYF. DNA for the CDR3: TGTGCCAGCAGCGTGGGACTAGCGGGGGTTGAGTTAAACGAGCAGTACTTC. The variable domain in full, with the rest retrieved from reference TRBV9 and TRBJ2-7, is DSGVTQTPKHLITATGQRVTLRCSPRSGDLSVYWYQQSLDQGLQFLIQYYNGEERAKGNILERFSAQQFPDLHSELNLSSLELGDSALYFCASSVGLAGVELNEQYFGPGTRLTVT.

This rearrangement joins TRBV28 to TRBJ2-3, with TRBD2 matching over 7 bases. The CDR3 totals 15 residues. Germline CDR1 MDHEN, CDR2 SYDVKM. J was trimmed by 6 bases and V by 5 bases; bases with no gene match: 11. CDR3 amino acids: CASSLRLASSDTQYF. CDR3 nucleotide sequence: TGTGCCAGCAGTCTGAGACTAGCAAGTTCGGATACGCAGTATTTT.

This chain uses TRBV29-1 with TRBJ2-5, with D perhaps given as TRBD1 or TRBD2 (6 bases each). V was pared by 4 bases and J by 4 bases, with 13 bases between. This CDR3 comprises 13 residues. CDR1 and CDR2 from the germline V gene are SQVTM and ANQGSEA. DNA for the CDR3: TGCAGCGTTGGCCTAGGGGGGTTAGAGACCCAGTACTTC. It is translated as CSVGLGGLETQYF.

V usage is TRBV11-2 and J usage is TRBJ2-3, with unresolved D. V lost 1 base and J lost 7, with 9 bases in between. This CDR3 contains 13 residues. Germline CDR1 reads SGHAT; CDR2 reads FQNNGV. The CDR3 loop reads CASSLGADYTQYF. Written as DNA, the CDR3 is TGTGCCAGCAGCTTAGGAGCTGACTATACGCAGTATTTT. Together with reference TRBV11-2 and TRBJ2-3, the CDR3 gives the full variable domain: EAGVAQSPRYKIIEKRQSVAFWCNPISGHATLYWYQQILGQGPKLLIQFQNNGVVDDSQLPKDRFSAERLKGVDSTLKIQPAKLEDSAVYLCASSLGADYTQYFGPGTRLTVL.

The chain uses TRBV27 and TRBJ2-7, with 10 bases identical to TRBD2. CDR3 length equals 15 residues. V dropped 2 bases and J dropped 3; count of bases not matched to a gene: 4. CDR1 and CDR2 (germline): MNHEY, SMNVEV (reference sequence). The CDR3 nucleotides are TGTGCCAGCAGTTTAGGACTAGCGGATCGCTACGAGCAGTACTTC. It translates to CASSLGLADRYEQYF.

The sample holds one count of this clone. This rearrangement joins TRBV5-1 to TRBJ1-5, with unresolved D. Germline V gene lookup returns CDR1 SGHRS and CDR2 YFSETQ. V was pared by 0 bases and J by 5 bases, with 6 bases between. There are 13 residues in the CDR3. In DNA form, the CDR3 reads TGCGCCAGCAGCTTGGCGGCGGATCAGCCCCAGCATTTT. Protein: CASSLAADQPQHF.

The chain recombines TRBV10-1 with TRBJ2-5; TRBD1 is a possible D gene (6 bases). The CDR3 runs to 16 residues. CDR1 and CDR2 (germline): WNHNN, SYGVQD (reference sequence). Deletions cut 3 bases from V and 4 bases from J, with 18 bases between. This CDR3 is CASSDGGKIGRETQYF. The CDR3 DNA sequence: TGCGCCAGCAGTGATGGGGGCAAAATAGGCAGAGAGACCCAGTACTTC.

The CDR3 here is CASSPLGQNNSPLHF. CDR3 bases: TGTGCCAGCAGTCCCCTGGGACAAAATAATTCACCCCTCCACTTT. The V gene is TRBV28, the J gene TRBJ1-6, with D maybe TRBD1 (6 bases). Looked up from germline, CDR1 is MDHEN and CDR2 is SYDVKM. There are 15 residues in the CDR3. Trimming stripped 5 bases from V and 5 bases from J, with 13 bases between.

This chain connects TRBV29-1 to TRBJ2-7; the match to TRBD2 covers 9 bases. CDR3 length: 13 amino acids. J was trimmed by 2 bases and V by 6 bases; bases with no gene match: 5. CDR1 and CDR2 (germline): SQVTM, ANQGSEA. The DNA for the CDR3 is TGCAGCGTCTCGACTAGCGGAGCCTACGAGCAGTACTTC. Translated, it gives CSVSTSGAYEQYF.

In DNA form, the CDR3 reads TGTGCCAGCAGTACTAGCGGGGGGATCTACAATGAGCAGTTCTTC. It encodes CASSTSGGIYNEQFF. The chain links TRBV6-5 to TRBJ2-1; 12 bases align to TRBD2. Unmatched junction bases numbered 2, after V lost 5 bases and J lost 3 bases. The CDR3 covers 15 residues. Germline values: CDR1 MNHEY, CDR2 SVGAGI.